This TCR beta chain was identified during a study of control samples from healthy donors and cancer patients. There are 14 residues in the CDR3. The protocol was immunoSEQ multiplex PCR, while the TCRdb copy is restricted to in-frame clones and leaves out a portion. The sample lists some 74,000 clones, over 75% seen once, with around 5.7% in the top ten. Input material: blood. The receptor was derived from a woman between 45 and 65 years old in good health. The chain has TRBV21-1 and TRBJ1-5. TRBV21-1 is described as a pseudogene. The CDR3 nucleotides read TGTGCCAGCTTTAACTCGGCCTCAAATCAGCCCCAGCATTTT. This translates into CASFNSASNQPQHF.